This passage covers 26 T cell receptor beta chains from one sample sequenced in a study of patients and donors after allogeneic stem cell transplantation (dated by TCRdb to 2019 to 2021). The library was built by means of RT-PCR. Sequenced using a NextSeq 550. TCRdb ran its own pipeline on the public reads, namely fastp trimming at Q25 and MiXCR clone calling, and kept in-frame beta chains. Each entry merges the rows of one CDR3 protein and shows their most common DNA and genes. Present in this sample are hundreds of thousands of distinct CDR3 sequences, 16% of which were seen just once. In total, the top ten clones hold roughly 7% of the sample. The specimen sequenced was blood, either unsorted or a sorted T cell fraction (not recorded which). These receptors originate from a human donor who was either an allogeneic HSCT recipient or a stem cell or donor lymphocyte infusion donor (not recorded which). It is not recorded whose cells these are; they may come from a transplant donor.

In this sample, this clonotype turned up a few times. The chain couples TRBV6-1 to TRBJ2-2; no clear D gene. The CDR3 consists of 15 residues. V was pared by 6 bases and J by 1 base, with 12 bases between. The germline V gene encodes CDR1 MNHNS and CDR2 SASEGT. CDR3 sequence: CASSSDWGNTGELFF. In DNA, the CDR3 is TGTGCCAGCAGCAGCGATTGGGGGAACACCGGGGAGCTGTTTTTT.

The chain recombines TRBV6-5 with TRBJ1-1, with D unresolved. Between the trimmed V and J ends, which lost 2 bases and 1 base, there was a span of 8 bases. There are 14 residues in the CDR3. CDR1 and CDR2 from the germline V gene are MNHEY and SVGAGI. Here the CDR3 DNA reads TGTGCCAGCAGTTACCGGGCCTCGAACACTGAAGCTTTCTTT. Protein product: CASSYRASNTEAFF.

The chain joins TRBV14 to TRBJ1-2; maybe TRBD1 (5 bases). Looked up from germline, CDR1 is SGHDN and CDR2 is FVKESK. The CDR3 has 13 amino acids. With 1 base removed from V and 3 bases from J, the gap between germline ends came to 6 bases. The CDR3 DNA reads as TGTGCCAGCAGCCAAGGACAGTACTATGGCTACACCTTC. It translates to CASSQGQYYGYTF.

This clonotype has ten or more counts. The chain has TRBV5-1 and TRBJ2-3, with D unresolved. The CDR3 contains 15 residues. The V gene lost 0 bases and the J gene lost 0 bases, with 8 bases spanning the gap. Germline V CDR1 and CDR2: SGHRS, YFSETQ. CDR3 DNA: TGCGCCAGCAGCTTGGTTAGGCAGAGCACAGATACGCAGTATTTT. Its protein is CASSLVRQSTDTQYF.

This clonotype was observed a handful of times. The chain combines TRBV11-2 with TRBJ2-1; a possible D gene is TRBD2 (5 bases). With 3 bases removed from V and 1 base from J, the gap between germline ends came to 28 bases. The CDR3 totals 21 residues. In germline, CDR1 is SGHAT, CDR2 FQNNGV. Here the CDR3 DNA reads TGTGCCAGCAGCTTCTCCCCGGACTGGCGTCACCCACCCGGATCCTACAATGAGCAGTTCTTC. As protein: CASSFSPDWRHPPGSYNEQFF.

The CDR3 is CASPGPNTGELFF. The CDR3 DNA follows: TGTGCCAGCCCAGGGCCAAACACCGGGGAGCTGTTTTTT. The chain has TRBV28 and TRBJ2-2, with D maybe TRBD1 (5 bases). Trimming stripped 8 bases from V and 2 bases from J, with 9 bases between. CDR1 and CDR2 from the germline V gene are MDHEN and SYDVKM. This CDR3 has 13 amino acids.

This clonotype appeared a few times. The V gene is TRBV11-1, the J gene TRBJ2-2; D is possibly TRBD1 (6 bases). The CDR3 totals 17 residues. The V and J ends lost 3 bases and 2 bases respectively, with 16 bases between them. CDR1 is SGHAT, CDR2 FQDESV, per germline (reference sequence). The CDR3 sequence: CASSFLGQGPNTGELFF. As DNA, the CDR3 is TGTGCCAGCAGCTTTTTGGGGCAGGGGCCAAACACCGGGGAGCTGTTTTTT.

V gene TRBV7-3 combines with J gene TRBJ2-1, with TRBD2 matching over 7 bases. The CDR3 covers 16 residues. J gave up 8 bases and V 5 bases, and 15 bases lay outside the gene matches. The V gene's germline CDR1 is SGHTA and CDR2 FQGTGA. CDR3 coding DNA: TGTGCCAGCAGCGCGGGGGTAGCACCACAAGGTGATGAGCAGTTCTTC. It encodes CASSAGVAPQGDEQFF.

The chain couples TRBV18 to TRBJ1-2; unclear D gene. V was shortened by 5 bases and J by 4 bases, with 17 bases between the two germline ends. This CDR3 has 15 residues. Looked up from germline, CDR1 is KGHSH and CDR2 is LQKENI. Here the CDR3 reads CASSTRTDFAYGYTF. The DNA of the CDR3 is TGTGCCAGCTCAACCCGGACGGACTTCGCCTATGGCTACACCTTC.

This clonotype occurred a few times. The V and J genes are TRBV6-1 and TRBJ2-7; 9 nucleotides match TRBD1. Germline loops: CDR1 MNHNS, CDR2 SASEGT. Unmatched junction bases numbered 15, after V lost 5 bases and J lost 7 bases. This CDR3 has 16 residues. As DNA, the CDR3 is TGTGCCAGCAGTCCCCTTGGAGGACAGGGGATGGGAGAGCAGTACTTC. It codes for CASSPLGGQGMGEQYF.

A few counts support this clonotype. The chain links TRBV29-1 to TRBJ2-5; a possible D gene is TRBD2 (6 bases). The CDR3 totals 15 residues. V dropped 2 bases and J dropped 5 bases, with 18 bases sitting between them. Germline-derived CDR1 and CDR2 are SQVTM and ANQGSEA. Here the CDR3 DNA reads TGCAGCGTTGAACAGGTTAGGGGAGGTCGGGAGACCCAGTACTTC. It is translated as CSVEQVRGGRETQYF. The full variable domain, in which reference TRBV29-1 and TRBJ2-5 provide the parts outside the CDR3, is SAVISQKPSRDICQRGTSLTIQCQVDSQVTMMFWYRQQPGQSLTLIATANQGSEATYESGFVIDKFPISRPNLTFSTLTVSNMSPEDSSIYLCSVEQVRGGRETQYFGPGTRLLVL.

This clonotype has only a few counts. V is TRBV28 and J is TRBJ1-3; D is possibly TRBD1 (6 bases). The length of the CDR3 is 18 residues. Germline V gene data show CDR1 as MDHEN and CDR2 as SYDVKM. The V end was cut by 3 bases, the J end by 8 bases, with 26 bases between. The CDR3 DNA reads TGTGCCAGCAGTTTCTACCCCAACAACAGGGACCTCCGGGACACCATATATTTT. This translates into CASSFYPNNRDLRDTIYF.

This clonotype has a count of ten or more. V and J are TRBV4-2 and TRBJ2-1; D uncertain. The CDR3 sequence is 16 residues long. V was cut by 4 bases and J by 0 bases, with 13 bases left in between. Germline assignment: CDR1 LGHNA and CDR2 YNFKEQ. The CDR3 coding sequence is TGTGCCAGCAGCCCTTTTGCGGTGCGCTCCTACAATGAGCAGTTCTTC. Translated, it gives CASSPFAVRSYNEQFF.

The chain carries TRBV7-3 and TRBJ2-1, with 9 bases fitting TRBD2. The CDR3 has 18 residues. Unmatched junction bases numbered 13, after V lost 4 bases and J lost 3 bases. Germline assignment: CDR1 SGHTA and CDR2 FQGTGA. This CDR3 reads CASSSGPLTSGFYNEQFF. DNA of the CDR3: TGTGCCAGCAGCTCCGGTCCCCTGACTAGCGGATTCTACAATGAGCAGTTCTTC.

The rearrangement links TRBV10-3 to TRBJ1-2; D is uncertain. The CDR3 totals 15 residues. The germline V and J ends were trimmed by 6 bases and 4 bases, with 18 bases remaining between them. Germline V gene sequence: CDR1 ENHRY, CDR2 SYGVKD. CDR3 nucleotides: TGTGCCATCAGAAAGACCCCGATAGAAATCTATGGCTACACCTTC. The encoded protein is CAIRKTPIEIYGYTF.

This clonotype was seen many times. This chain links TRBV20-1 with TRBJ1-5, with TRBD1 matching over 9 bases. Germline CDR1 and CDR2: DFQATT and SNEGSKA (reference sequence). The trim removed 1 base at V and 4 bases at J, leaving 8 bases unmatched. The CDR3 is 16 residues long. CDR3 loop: CSARGAGTGTNQPQHF. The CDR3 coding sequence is TGCAGTGCTAGAGGGGCCGGGACAGGGACGAATCAGCCCCAGCATTTT.

The CDR3 sequence: CASSPGLAYTDTQYF. Here the CDR3 DNA reads TGTGCCAGCTCACCGGGACTAGCCTACACAGATACGCAGTATTTT. The chain combines TRBV18 with TRBJ2-3; TRBD2 aligns across 9 bases. J was trimmed by 2 bases and V by 3 bases; bases with no gene match: 3. Per germline, CDR1 KGHSH and CDR2 LQKENI. The CDR3 has 15 residues.

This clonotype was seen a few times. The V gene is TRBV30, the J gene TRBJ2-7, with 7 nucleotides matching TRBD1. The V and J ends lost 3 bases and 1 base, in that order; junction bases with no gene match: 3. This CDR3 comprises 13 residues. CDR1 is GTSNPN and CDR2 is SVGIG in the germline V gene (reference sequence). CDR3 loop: CAWSGDSSYEQYF. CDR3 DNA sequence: TGTGCCTGGAGCGGGGACAGTTCCTACGAGCAGTACTTC. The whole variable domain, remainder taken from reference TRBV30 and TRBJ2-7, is SQTIHQWPATLVQPVGSPLSLECTVEGTSNPNLYWYRQAAGRGLQLLFYSVGIGQISSEVPQNLSASRPQDRQFILSSKKLLLSDSGFYLCAWSGDSSYEQYFGPGTRLTVT.

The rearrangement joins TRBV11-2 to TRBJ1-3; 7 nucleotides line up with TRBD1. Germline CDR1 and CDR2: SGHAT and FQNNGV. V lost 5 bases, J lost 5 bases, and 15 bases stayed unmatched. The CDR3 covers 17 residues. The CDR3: CASSMTVNRGNRNTIYF. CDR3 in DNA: TGTGCCAGCAGCATGACCGTGAACAGGGGTAATAGAAACACCATATATTTT.

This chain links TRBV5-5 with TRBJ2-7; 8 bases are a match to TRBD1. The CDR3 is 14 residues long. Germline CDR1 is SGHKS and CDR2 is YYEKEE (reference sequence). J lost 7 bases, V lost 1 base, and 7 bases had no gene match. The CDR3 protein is CASSLRQGAGEQYF. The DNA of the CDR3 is TGTGCCAGCAGCTTGAGGCAGGGGGCAGGGGAGCAGTACTTC.

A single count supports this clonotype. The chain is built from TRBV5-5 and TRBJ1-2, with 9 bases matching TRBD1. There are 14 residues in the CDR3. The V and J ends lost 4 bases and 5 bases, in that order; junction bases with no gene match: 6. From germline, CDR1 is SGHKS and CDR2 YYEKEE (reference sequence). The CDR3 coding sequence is TGTGCCAGCAGCCGCAGGGACAGGGAATATGGCTACACCTTC. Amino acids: CASSRRDREYGYTF.

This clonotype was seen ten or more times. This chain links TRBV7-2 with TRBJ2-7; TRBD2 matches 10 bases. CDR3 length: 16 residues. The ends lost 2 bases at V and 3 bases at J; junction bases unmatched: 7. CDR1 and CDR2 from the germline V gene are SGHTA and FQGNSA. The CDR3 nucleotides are TGTGCCAGCAGCTTAAGTAGCGGGAGGCTGTACTACGAGCAGTACTTC. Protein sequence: CASSLSSGRLYYEQYF.

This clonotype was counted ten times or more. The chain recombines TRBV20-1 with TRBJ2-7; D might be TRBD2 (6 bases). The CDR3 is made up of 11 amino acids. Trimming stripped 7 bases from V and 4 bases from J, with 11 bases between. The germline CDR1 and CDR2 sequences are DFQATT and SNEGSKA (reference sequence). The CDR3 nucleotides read TGCAGTGGGGGGGACCCATACGAGCAGTACTTC. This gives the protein CSGGDPYEQYF.

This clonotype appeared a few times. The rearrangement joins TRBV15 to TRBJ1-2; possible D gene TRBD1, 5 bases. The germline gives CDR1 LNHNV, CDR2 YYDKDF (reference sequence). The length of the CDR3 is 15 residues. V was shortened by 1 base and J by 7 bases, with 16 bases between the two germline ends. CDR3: CATSRGGQASGGYTF. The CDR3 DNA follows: TGTGCCACCAGCAGAGGGGGCCAGGCCAGTGGTGGCTACACCTTC.

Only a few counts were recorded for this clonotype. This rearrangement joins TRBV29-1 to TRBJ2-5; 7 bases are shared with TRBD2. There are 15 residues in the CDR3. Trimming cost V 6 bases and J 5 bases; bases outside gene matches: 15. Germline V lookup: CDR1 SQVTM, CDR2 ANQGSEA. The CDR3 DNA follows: TGCAGCGTCCCACTCAGAGGACTAGTTATGGAGACCCAGTACTTC. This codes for CSVPLRGLVMETQYF. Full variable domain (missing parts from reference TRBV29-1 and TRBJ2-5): SAVISQKPSRDICQRGTSLTIQCQVDSQVTMMFWYRQQPGQSLTLIATANQGSEATYESGFVIDKFPISRPNLTFSTLTVSNMSPEDSSIYLCSVPLRGLVMETQYFGPGTRLLVL.

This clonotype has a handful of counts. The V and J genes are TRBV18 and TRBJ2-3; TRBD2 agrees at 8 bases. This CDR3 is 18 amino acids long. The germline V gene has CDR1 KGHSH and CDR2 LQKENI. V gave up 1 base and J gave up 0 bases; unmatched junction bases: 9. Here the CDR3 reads CASSPLGGGRRSTDTQYF. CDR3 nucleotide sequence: TGTGCCAGCTCACCACTCGGGGGGGGACGGAGGAGCACAGATACGCAGTATTTT.